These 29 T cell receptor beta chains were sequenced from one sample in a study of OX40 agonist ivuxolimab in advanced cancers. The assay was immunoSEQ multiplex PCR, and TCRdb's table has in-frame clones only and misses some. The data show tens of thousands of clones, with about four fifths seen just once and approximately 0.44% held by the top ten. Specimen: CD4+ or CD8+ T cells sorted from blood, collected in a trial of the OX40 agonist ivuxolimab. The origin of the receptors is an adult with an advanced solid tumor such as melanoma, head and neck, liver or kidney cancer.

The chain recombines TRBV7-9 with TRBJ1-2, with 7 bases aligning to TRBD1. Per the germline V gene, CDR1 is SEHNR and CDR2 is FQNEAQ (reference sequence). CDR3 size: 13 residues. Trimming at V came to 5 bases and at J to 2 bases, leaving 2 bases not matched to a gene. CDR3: CASSQGQNYGYTF. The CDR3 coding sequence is TGTGCCAGCAGCCAGGGACAGAACTATGGCTACACCTTC. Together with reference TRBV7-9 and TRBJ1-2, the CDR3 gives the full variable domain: DTGVSQNPRHKITKRGQNVTFRCDPISEHNRLYWYRQTLGQGPEFLTYFQNEAQLEKSRLLSDRFSAERPKGSFSTLEIQRTEQGDSAMYLCASSQGQNYGYTFGSGTRLTVV.

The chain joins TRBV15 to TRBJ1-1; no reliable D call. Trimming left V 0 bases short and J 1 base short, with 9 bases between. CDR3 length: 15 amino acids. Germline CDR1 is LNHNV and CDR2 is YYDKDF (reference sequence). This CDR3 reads CATSRDLNGNTEAFF. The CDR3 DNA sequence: TGTGCCACCAGCAGAGATTTGAACGGGAACACTGAAGCTTTCTTT.

The CDR3 region is CASSLIPGGGREKLFF. As DNA, the CDR3 is TGTGCCAGCAGCTTAATCCCAGGGGGCGGACGTGAAAAACTGTTTTTT. V usage is TRBV7-9 and J usage is TRBJ1-4; 8 nucleotides line up with TRBD1. V lost 2 bases, J lost 7 bases, and 9 bases stayed unmatched. CDR3 length: 16 residues. The germline V gene has CDR1 SEHNR and CDR2 FQNEAQ (reference sequence).

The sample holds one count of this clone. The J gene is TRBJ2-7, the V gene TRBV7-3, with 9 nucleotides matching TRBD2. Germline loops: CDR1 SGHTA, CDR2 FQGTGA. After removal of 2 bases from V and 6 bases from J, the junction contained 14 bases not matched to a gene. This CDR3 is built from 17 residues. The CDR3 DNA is TGTGCCAGCAGCTTATCCCGTCTGGGCGGGAGGGCCTCCGAGCAGTACTTC. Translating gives CASSLSRLGGRASEQYF.

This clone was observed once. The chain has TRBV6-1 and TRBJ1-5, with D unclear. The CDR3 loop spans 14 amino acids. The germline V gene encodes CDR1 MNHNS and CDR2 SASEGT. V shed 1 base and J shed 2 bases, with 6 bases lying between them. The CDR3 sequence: CASSEVRGNQPQHF. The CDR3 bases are TGTGCCAGCAGTGAAGTACGCGGCAATCAGCCCCAGCATTTT.

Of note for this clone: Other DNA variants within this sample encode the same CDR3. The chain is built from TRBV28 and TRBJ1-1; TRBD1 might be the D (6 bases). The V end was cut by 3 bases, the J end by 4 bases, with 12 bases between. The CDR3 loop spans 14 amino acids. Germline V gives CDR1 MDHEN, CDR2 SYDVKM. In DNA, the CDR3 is TGTGCCAGCAGTTTCGGGGGGCCGACCACTGAAGCTTTCTTT. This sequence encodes CASSFGGPTTEAFF.

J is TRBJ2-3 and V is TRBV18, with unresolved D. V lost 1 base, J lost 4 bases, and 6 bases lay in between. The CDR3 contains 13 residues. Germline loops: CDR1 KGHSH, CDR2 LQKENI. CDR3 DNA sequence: TGTGCCAGCTCACCACTGAGCGCAGATACGCAGTATTTT. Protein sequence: CASSPLSADTQYF.

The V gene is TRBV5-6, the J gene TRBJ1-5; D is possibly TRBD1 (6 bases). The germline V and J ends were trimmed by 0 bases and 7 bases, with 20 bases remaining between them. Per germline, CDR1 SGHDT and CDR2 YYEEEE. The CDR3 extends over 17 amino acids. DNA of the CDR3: TGTGCCAGCAGCTTGGCCGTCGGACAGTCGACCTACCAGCCCCAGCATTTT. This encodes CASSLAVGQSTYQPQHF.

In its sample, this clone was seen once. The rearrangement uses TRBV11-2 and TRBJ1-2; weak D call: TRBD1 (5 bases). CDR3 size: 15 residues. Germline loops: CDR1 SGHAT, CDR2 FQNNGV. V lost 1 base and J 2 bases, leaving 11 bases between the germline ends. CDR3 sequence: CASSLVPGLNYGYTF. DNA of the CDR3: TGTGCCAGCAGCTTAGTCCCAGGGCTCAACTATGGCTACACCTTC.

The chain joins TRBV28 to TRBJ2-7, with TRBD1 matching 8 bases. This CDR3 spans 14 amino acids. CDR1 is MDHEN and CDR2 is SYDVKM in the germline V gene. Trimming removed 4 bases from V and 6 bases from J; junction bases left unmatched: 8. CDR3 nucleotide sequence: TGTGCCAGCAGTTACCTGGACAGGGTAGGCGAGCAGTACTTC. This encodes CASSYLDRVGEQYF.

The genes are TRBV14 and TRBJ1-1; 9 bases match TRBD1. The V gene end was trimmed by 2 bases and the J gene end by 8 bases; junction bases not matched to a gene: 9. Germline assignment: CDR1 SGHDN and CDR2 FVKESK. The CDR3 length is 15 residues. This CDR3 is CASSQLQPDRGEAFF. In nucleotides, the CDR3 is TGTGCCAGCAGCCAACTACAACCGGACAGGGGAGAAGCTTTCTTT.

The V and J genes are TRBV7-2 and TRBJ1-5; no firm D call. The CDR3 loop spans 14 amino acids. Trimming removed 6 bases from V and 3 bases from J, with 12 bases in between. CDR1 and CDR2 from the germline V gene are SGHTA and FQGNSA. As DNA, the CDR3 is TGTGCCAGCAGAGTAGGGTGGGACAATCAGCCCCAGCATTTT. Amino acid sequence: CASRVGWDNQPQHF.

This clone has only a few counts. CDR3 protein: CASSLGDRDISEAFF. The CDR3 DNA reads as TGTGCCAGCAGCTTAGGTGACAGGGATATTTCTGAAGCTTTCTTT. J is TRBJ1-1 and V is TRBV7-9; the match to TRBD1 covers 7 bases. V lost 1 base, J lost 6 bases, and 8 bases stayed unmatched. CDR3 size: 15 residues. Germline V gene sequence: CDR1 SEHNR, CDR2 FQNEAQ (reference sequence).

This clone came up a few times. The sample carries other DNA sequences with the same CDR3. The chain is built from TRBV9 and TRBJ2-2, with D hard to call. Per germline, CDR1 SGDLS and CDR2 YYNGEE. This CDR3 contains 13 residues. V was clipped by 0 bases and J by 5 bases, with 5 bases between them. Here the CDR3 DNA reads TGTGCCAGCAGCGTAGGTGGAACCGGGGAGCTGTTTTTT. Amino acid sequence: CASSVGGTGELFF.

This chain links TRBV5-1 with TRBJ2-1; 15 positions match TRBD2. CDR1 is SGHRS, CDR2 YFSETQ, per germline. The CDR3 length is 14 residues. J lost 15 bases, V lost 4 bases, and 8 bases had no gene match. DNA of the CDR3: TGCGCCAGCAGCCCGGGGACTAGCGGGAGGCCCTCGTTCTTC. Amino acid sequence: CASSPGTSGRPSFF.

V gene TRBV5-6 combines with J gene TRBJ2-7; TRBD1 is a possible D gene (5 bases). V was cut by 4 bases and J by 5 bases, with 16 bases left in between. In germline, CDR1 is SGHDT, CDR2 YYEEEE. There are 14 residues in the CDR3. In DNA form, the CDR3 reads TGTGCCAGCAGCGGCAGGGTGTGGGCCGACGAGCAGTACTTC. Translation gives CASSGRVWADEQYF.

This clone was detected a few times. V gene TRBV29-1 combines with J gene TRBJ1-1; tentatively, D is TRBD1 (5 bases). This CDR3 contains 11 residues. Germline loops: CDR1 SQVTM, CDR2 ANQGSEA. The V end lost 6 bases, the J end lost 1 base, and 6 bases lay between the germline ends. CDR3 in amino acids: CSVGENTEAFF. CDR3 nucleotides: TGCAGCGTAGGGGAGAACACTGAAGCTTTCTTT.

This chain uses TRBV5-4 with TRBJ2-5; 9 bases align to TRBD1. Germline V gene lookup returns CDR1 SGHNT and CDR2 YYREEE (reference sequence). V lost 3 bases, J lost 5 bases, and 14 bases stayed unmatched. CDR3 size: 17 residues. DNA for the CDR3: TGTGCCAGCAGCTCCGGGACAGGGACATCGAACGTGGAGACCCAGTACTTC. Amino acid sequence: CASSSGTGTSNVETQYF.

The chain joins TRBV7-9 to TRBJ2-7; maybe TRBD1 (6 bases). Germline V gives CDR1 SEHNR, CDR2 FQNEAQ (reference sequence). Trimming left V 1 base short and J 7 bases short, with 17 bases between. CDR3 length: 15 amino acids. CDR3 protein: CASSLGDTTYEEQYF. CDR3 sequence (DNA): TGTGCCAGCAGCTTAGGGGACACCACCTACGAGGAGCAGTACTTC.

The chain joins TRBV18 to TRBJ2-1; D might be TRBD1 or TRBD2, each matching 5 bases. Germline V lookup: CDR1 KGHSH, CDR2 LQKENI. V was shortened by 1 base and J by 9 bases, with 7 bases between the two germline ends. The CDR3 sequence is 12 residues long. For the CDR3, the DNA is TGTGCCAGCTCACCACTGAGGGGTGAGCAGTTCTTC. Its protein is CASSPLRGEQFF.

The CDR3 DNA reads TGCAGCGTGACCGGGAAAAGGACAGGGGGATATGGCTACACCTTC. Translating gives CSVTGKRTGGYGYTF. The chain links TRBV29-1 to TRBJ1-2; 10 nucleotides align to TRBD1. Looked up from germline, CDR1 is SQVTM and CDR2 is ANQGSEA. This CDR3 spans 15 amino acids. V shed 6 bases, J shed 5 bases, and the junction held 12 bases outside the gene matches.

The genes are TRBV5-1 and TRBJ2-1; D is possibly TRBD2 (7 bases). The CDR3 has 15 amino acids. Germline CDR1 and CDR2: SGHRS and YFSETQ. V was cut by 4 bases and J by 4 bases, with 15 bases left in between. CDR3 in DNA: TGCGCCAGCAGCGGCCTCGCGGGGGCTTACAATGAGCAGTTCTTC. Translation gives CASSGLAGAYNEQFF.

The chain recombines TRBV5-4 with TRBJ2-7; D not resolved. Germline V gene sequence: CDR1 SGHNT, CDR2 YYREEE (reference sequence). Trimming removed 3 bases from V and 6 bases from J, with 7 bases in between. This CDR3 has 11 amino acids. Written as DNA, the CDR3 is TGTGCCAGCAGCTCCTACCGCGAGCAGTACTTC. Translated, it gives CASSSYREQYF.

The CDR3 spells CASSPGQGMRNTEAFF. The CDR3 DNA reads as TGTGCCAGCTCACCCGGACAGGGAATGAGGAACACTGAAGCTTTCTTT. The rearrangement uses TRBV18 and TRBJ1-1, with 8 bases matching TRBD1. Germline CDR1 KGHSH, CDR2 LQKENI. Germline trimming cut 3 bases from V and 1 base from J; bases unmatched to any gene: 7. The CDR3 contains 16 residues. The full variable domain, rest sourced from reference TRBV18 and TRBJ1-1, is NAGVMQNPRHLVRRRGQEARLRCSPMKGHSHVYWYRQLPEEGLKFMVYLQKENIIDESGMPKERFSAEFPKEGPSILRIQQVVRGDSAAYFCASSPGQGMRNTEAFFGQGTRLTVV.

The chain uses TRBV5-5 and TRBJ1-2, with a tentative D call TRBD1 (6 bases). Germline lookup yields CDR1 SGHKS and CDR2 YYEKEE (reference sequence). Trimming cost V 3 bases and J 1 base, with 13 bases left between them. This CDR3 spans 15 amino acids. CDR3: CASSSGHPNNYGYTF. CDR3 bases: TGTGCCAGCAGCTCGGGACACCCTAATAACTATGGCTACACCTTC.

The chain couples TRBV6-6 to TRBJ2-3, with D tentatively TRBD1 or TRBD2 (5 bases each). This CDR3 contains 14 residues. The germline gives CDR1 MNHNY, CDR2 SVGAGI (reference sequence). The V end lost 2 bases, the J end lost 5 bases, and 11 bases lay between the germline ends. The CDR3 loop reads CASSYGTGQDTQYF. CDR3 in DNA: TGTGCCAGCAGTTACGGGACGGGTCAAGATACGCAGTATTTT.

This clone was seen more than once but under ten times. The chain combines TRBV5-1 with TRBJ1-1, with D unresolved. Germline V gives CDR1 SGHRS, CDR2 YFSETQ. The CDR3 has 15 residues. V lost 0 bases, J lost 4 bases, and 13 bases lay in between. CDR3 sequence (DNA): TGCGCCAGCAGCTTGGATGTTGGACGGATCACTGAAGCTTTCTTT. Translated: CASSLDVGRITEAFF. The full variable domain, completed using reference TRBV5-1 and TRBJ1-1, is KAGVTQTPRYLIKTRGQQVTLSCSPISGHRSVSWYQQTPGQGLQFLFEYFSETQRNKGNFPGRFSGRQFSNSRSEMNVSTLELGDSALYLCASSLDVGRITEAFFGQGTRLTVV.

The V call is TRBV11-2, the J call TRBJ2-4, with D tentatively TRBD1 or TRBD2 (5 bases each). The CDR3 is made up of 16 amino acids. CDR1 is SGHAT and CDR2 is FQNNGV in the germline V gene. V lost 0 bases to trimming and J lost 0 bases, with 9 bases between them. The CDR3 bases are TGTGCCAGCAGCTTAGACGGGGCTATAGCCAAAAACATTCAGTACTTC. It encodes CASSLDGAIAKNIQYF.

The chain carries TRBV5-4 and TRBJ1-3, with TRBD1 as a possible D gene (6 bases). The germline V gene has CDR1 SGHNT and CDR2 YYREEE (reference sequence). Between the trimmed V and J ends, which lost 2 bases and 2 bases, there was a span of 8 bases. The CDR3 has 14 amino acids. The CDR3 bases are TGTGCCAGCAGCTTCGGGGGCCCTGGAAACACCATATATTTT. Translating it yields CASSFGGPGNTIYF.